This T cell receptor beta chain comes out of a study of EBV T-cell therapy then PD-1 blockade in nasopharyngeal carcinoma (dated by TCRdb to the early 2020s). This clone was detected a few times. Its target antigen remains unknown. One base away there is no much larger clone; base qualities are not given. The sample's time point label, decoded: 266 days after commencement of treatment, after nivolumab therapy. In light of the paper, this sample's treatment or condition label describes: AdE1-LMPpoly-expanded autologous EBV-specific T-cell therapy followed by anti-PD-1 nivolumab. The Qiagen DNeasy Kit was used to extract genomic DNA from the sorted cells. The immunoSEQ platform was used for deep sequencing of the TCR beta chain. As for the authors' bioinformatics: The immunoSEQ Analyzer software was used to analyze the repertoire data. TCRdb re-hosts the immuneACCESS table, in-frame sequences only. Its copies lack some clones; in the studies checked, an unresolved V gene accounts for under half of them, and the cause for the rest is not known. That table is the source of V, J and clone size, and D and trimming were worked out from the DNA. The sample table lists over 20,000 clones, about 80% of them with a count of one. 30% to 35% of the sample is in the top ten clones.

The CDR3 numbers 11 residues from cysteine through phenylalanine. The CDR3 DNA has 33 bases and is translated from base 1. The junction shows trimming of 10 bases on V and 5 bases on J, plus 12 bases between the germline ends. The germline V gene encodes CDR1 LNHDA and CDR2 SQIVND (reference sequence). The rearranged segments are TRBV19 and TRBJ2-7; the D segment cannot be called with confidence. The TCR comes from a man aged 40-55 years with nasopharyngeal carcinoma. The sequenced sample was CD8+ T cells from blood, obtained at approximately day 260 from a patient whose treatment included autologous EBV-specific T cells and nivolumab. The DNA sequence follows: TGTGCCACCGTAGGGTTTGACGAGCAGTACTTC. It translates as CATVGFDEQYF. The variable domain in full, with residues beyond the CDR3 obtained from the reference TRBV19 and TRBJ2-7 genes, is DGGITQSPKYLFRKEGQNVTLSCEQNLNHDAMYWYRQDPGQGLRLIYYSQIVNDFQKGDIAEGYSVSREKKESFPLTVTSAQKNPTAFYLCATVGFDEQYFGPGTRLTVT.